The 13 T cell receptor beta chains listed next were all sequenced from one sample in a study of T cell changes during pregnancy in multiple sclerosis. Clones were read by immunoSEQ multiplex PCR, and TCRdb kept only the in-frame ones, dropping some. The sample has tens of thousands of clones, approximately 94% seen once. The sequencing here drew on CD8+ T cells from peripheral blood mononuclear cells, taken in the third trimester of pregnancy. All receptors come from a female donor with multiple sclerosis, enrolled in a pregnancy study.

The rearrangement uses TRBV19 and TRBJ2-7; D is perhaps TRBD2 (5 bases). The germline V gene has CDR1 LNHDA and CDR2 SQIVND (reference sequence). The CDR3 is made up of 15 amino acids. Trimming cost V 4 bases and J 0 bases, with 13 bases left between them. DNA of the CDR3: TGTGCCAGTAGTAGGCTTGAGGGCACCTCCTACGAGCAGTACTTC. It translates to CASSRLEGTSYEQYF.

The chain is built from TRBV9 and TRBJ2-7, with a weak D call TRBD2 (6 bases). The CDR3 loop spans 13 amino acids. Germline-derived CDR1 and CDR2 are SGDLS and YYNGEE. V lost 4 bases, J lost 3 bases, and 11 bases lay in between. The CDR3 region is CASSPRGIYEQYF. DNA for the CDR3: TGTGCCAGCAGCCCCCGGGGGATCTACGAGCAGTACTTC.

The CDR3 protein is CASSSPGLAGRLYEQYF. CDR3 bases: TGTGCCAGCAGCTCACCGGGACTAGCGGGACGCCTCTACGAGCAGTACTTC. The rearrangement links TRBV5-5 to TRBJ2-7; 13 nucleotides match TRBD2. V lost 3 bases, J lost 3 bases, and 9 bases stayed unmatched. Germline-derived CDR1 and CDR2 are SGHKS and YYEKEE (reference sequence). This CDR3 spans 17 amino acids. The full variable domain, rest sourced from reference TRBV5-5 and TRBJ2-7, is DAGVTQSPTHLIKTRGQQVTLRCSPISGHKSVSWYQQVLGQGPQFIFQYYEKEERGRGNFPDRFSARQFPNYSSELNVNALLLGDSALYLCASSSPGLAGRLYEQYFGPGTRLTVT.

V usage is TRBV11-2 and J usage is TRBJ1-5; 9 nucleotides agree with TRBD1. Germline V lookup: CDR1 SGHAT, CDR2 FQNNGV. V gave up 4 bases and J gave up 3 bases; unmatched junction bases: 4. The CDR3 runs 15 residues. In DNA, the CDR3 is TGTGCCAGCAGCTCGAGGACAGGGGACAATCAGCCCCAGCATTTT. It codes for CASSSRTGDNQPQHF.

Only one count was recorded for this clone. DNA for the CDR3: TGTGCCAGCAGTCCGAGAGGGAGTTACACAGATACGCAGTATTTT. This translates into CASSPRGSYTDTQYF. The gene calls are TRBV6-5 and TRBJ2-3; possible D gene TRBD2, 5 bases. Germline V lookup: CDR1 MNHEY, CDR2 SVGAGI. The CDR3 is made up of 15 amino acids. Trimming shortened V by 5 bases and J by 2 bases, and 14 bases separated the two germline ends.

A few counts support this clone. The chain is built from TRBV13 and TRBJ2-1; TRBD2 matches at 11 bases. The CDR3 runs to 16 residues. Trimming cost V 2 bases and J 3 bases; bases outside gene matches: 3. Per the germline V gene, CDR1 is PRHDT and CDR2 is FYEKMQ (reference sequence). The CDR3 region has the DNA TGTGCCAGCAGCTTACCAGGACTAGCGGGCTACAATGAGCAGTTCTTC. Translating gives CASSLPGLAGYNEQFF.

The V gene is TRBV18, the J gene TRBJ2-2, with a weak D call TRBD1 (5 bases). This CDR3 is 15 amino acids long. With 2 bases removed from V and 1 base from J, the gap between germline ends came to 8 bases. The germline CDR1 and CDR2 sequences are KGHSH and LQKENI. CDR3 region: CASSPDSQNTGELFF. The CDR3 coding sequence is TGTGCCAGCTCACCAGACAGCCAGAACACCGGGGAGCTGTTTTTT.

This chain links TRBV9 with TRBJ2-3, with 11 bases that match TRBD2. From germline, CDR1 is SGDLS and CDR2 YYNGEE. V was clipped by 3 bases and J by 2 bases; unmatched bases: 14. The CDR3 spans 19 residues. CDR3 coding DNA: TGTGCCAGCAGCGGCAGGACTAGCGGGTACACACCGGTCACAGATACGCAGTATTTT. Translation gives CASSGRTSGYTPVTDTQYF.

The V call is TRBV2, the J call TRBJ2-5; possible D gene TRBD2, 6 bases. The CDR3 extends over 12 amino acids. V lost 7 bases to trimming and J lost 3 bases, with 9 bases between them. CDR1 and CDR2 from the germline V gene are SNHLY and FYNNEI. The chain's CDR3 is CASNQREETQYF. The CDR3 bases are TGTGCCAGCAATCAGCGGGAAGAGACCCAGTACTTC.

This rearrangement joins TRBV6-4 to TRBJ1-4; D call uncertain. Trimming shortened V by 6 bases and J by 5 bases, and 16 bases separated the two germline ends. CDR1 and CDR2 (germline): MRHNA, SNTAGT. The CDR3 covers 15 residues. CDR3 protein: CASRWEEQQNEKLFF. As DNA, the CDR3 is TGTGCCAGCAGATGGGAGGAGCAACAAAATGAAAAACTGTTTTTT.

The rearrangement joins TRBV6-1 to TRBJ2-7; 7 bases agree with TRBD1. The CDR3 is 16 residues long. Germline V CDR1 and CDR2: MNHNS, SASEGT. Trimming at V came to 1 base and at J to 4 bases, leaving 10 bases not matched to a gene. The CDR3 region has the DNA TGTGCCAGCAGTGAAGGGGGACAGCCGAGTTTGTACGAGCAGTACTTC. Residues: CASSEGGQPSLYEQYF.

This clone was seen only once. One junction end disagrees with the germline gene, perhaps due to a read error. The gene calls are TRBV5-1 and TRBJ1-2; D may be TRBD1 (5 bases). From germline, CDR1 is SGHRS and CDR2 YFSETQ. CDR3 length: 14 amino acids. CDR3 DNA: TGTGCCAGCAGCTTTTTGGACACCCGCTATGGCTACACCTTC. Translated, it gives CASSFLDTRYGYTF.

The chain couples TRBV19 to TRBJ2-7; D gene ambiguous. Germline-derived CDR1 and CDR2 are LNHDA and SQIVND (reference sequence). The CDR3 has 14 residues. With 7 bases removed from V and 1 base from J, the gap between germline ends came to 14 bases. The CDR3 loop reads CASTLSVESYEQYF. The CDR3 DNA reads as TGTGCCAGTACCCTCTCGGTGGAGTCCTACGAGCAGTACTTC.